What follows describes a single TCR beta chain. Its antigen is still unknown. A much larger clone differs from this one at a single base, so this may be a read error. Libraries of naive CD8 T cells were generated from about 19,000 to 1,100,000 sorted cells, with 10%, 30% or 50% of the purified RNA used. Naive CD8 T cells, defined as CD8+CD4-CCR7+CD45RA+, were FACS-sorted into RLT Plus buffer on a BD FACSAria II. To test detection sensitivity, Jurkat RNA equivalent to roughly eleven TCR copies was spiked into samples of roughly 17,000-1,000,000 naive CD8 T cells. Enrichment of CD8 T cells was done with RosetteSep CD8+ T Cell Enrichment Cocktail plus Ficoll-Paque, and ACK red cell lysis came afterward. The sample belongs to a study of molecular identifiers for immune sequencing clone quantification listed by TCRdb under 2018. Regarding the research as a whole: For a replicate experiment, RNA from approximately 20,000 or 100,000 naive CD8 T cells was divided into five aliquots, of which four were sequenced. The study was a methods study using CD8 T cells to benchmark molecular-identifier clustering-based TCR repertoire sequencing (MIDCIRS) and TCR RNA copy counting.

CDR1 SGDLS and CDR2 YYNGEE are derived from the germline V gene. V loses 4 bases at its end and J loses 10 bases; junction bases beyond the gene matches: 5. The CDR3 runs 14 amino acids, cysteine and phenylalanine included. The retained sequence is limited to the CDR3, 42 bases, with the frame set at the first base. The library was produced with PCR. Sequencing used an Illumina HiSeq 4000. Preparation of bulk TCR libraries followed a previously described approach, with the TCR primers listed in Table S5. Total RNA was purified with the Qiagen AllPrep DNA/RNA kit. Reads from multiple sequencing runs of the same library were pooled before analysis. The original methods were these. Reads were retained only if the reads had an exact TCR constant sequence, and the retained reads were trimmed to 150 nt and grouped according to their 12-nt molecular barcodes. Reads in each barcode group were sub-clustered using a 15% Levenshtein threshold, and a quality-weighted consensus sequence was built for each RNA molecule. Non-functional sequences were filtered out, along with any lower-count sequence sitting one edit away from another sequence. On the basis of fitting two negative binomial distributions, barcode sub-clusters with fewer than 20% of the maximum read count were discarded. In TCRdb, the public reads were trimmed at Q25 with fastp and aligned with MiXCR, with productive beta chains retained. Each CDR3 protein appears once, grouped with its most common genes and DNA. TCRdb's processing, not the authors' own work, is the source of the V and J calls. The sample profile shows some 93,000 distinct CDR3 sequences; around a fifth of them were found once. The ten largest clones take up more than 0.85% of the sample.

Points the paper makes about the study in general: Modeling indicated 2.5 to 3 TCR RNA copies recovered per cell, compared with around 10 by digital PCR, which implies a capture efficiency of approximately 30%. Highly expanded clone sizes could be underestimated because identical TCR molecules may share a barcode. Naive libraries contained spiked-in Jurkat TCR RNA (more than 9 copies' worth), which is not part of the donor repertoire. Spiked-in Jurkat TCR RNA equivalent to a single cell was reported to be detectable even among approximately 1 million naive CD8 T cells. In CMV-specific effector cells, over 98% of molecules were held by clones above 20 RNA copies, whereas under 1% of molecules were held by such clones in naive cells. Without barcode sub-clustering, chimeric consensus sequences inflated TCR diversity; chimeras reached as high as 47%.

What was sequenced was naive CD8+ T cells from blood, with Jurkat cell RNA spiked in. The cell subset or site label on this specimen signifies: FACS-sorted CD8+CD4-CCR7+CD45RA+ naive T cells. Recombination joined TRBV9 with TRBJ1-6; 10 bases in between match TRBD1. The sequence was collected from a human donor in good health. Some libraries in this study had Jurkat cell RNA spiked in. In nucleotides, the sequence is TGTGCCAGCAGCCCTGGGACAGGGGAATCACCCCTCCACTTT. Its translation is CASSPGTGESPLHF.